These 24 T cell receptor beta chains were sequenced from one sample in a study of cytomegalovirus exposure and HLA in healthy donors. 13 Jbeta primers and 60 Vbeta primers were used for the PCR. Some clones are missing from TCRdb's copy, which holds only in-frame ones; the method was immunoSEQ multiplex PCR. The sample comprises 160,000 or so clones, roughly 80% of which are singletons, and approximately 1.4% rests with the top ten. Sequencing was performed on PBMCs. The receptor set was obtained from a woman in her twenties or thirties in good health and CMV-seronegative.

DNA of the CDR3: TGTGCCAGCAGCCGGGGACAGGGGGCGGGGGAGCAGTACTTC. It specifies CASSRGQGAGEQYF. The chain employs TRBV6-6 and TRBJ2-5; 12 nucleotides line up with TRBD1. The CDR3 has 14 residues. With 6 bases clipped from V and 11 bases from J, the junction kept 10 bases outside the gene matches. Germline CDR1 MNHNY, CDR2 SVGAGI (reference sequence).

This clone showed up just a few times. The chain employs TRBV11-2 and TRBJ2-5; perhaps TRBD2 as D (6 bases). This CDR3 has 14 residues. CDR1 and CDR2 (germline): SGHAT, FQNNGV. The germline V and J ends were trimmed by 5 bases and 3 bases, with 13 bases remaining between them. In DNA form, the CDR3 reads TGTGCCAGCAGCGGGGGGACTCTCAAAGAGACCCAGTACTTC. This sequence encodes CASSGGTLKETQYF.

The V and J genes are TRBV19 and TRBJ1-2; no firm D call. Germline V CDR1 and CDR2: LNHDA, SQIVND (reference sequence). Trimming took 2 bases from V and 4 from J, leaving 11 bases between them. The CDR3 runs to 14 residues. DNA of the CDR3: TGTGCCAGTAGTATATCGGCGGACTCCTATGGCTACACCTTC. Translating it yields CASSISADSYGYTF.

V usage is TRBV19 and J usage is TRBJ1-1; D might be TRBD1 (5 bases). The germline V gene encodes CDR1 LNHDA and CDR2 SQIVND (reference sequence). The CDR3 length is 14 residues. The germline V and J ends were trimmed by 2 bases and 3 bases, with 10 bases remaining between them. DNA of the CDR3: TGTGCCAGTAGTATAATCGGGGGTGACACTGAAGCTTTCTTT. Encoded protein: CASSIIGGDTEAFF. The full variable domain, completed using reference TRBV19 and TRBJ1-1, is DGGITQSPKYLFRKEGQNVTLSCEQNLNHDAMYWYRQDPGQGLRLIYYSQIVNDFQKGDIAEGYSVSREKKESFPLTVTSAQKNPTAFYLCASSIIGGDTEAFFGQGTRLTVV.

The chain recombines TRBV29-1 with TRBJ2-2; 14 bases align to TRBD2. V was pared by 7 bases and J by 7 bases, with 5 bases of the junction left unmatched. Germline V CDR1 and CDR2: SQVTM, ANQGSEA. The CDR3 covers 14 residues. CDR3 in DNA: TGCAGCGCTAGGACTAGCGGGGGGATCGGGGAGCTGTTTTTT. Protein sequence: CSARTSGGIGELFF.

This sequence joins TRBV7-8 and TRBJ1-5; D might be TRBD1 (5 bases). This CDR3 is 15 amino acids long. Germline V gene lookup returns CDR1 SGHVS and CDR2 FQNEAQ. With 5 bases removed from V and 1 base from J, the gap between germline ends came to 12 bases. The DNA for the CDR3 is TGTGCCAGCAGCCCAGGGTTTAGGAGCAATCAGCCCCAGCATTTT. Translated: CASSPGFRSNQPQHF.

The rearrangement links TRBV28 to TRBJ1-4; D call uncertain. V was trimmed by 6 bases and J by 8 bases, leaving 19 bases between them. The CDR3 consists of 15 residues. Germline V gene data show CDR1 as MDHEN and CDR2 as SYDVKM. The CDR3 spells CASSRPGRLDEKLFF. The CDR3 DNA follows: TGTGCCAGCAGCCGTCCGGGGAGGTTGGACGAAAAACTGTTTTTT.

The count of this clone is one. The chain combines TRBV7-8 with TRBJ2-3; no clear D. Germline-derived CDR1 and CDR2 are SGHVS and FQNEAQ. V was clipped by 0 bases and J by 2 bases, with 3 bases between them. There are 13 residues in the CDR3. The CDR3 spells CASSLALTDTQYF. The CDR3, as DNA: TGTGCCAGCAGCTTAGCCCTCACAGATACGCAGTATTTT.

The rearrangement joins TRBV5-4 to TRBJ2-7, with 8 bases aligning to TRBD2. Germline CDR1 is SGHNT and CDR2 is YYREEE (reference sequence). Germline trimming cut 2 bases from V and 3 bases from J; bases unmatched to any gene: 1. This CDR3 spans 13 amino acids. CDR3 nucleotide sequence: TGTGCCAGCAGCTTCGGGGGGGTCTACGAGCAGTACTTC. Protein: CASSFGGVYEQYF.

This sequence joins TRBV7-2 and TRBJ2-1; no reliable D call. The V gene lost 5 bases and the J gene lost 2 bases, with 4 bases spanning the gap. The CDR3 totals 12 residues. Germline V gene lookup returns CDR1 SGHTA and CDR2 FQGNSA. This CDR3 reads CASSRAYNEQFF. The CDR3 region has the DNA TGTGCCAGCAGCCGGGCCTACAATGAGCAGTTCTTC.

This sequence joins TRBV14 and TRBJ2-5; 8 nucleotides align to TRBD2. The CDR3 consists of 16 residues. V shed 1 base and J 5 bases; nucleotides not matched to a gene: 9. The germline V gene has CDR1 SGHDN and CDR2 FVKESK. CDR3 sequence reads: CASSQGLIAGYETQYF. The CDR3, as DNA: TGTGCCAGCAGCCAAGGCTTAATAGCGGGGTATGAGACCCAGTACTTC.

The chain recombines TRBV18 with TRBJ1-1, with 7 bases aligning to TRBD1. After removal of 4 bases from V and 2 bases from J, the junction contained 7 bases not matched to a gene. This CDR3 has 15 residues. Germline V gene data show CDR1 as KGHSH and CDR2 as LQKENI. CDR3 sequence (DNA): TGTGCCAGCTCACTGGGACAGACGAGCAACACTGAAGCTTTCTTT. Residues: CASSLGQTSNTEAFF.

This chain joins TRBV7-9 and TRBJ2-1; D might be TRBD2 (5 bases). Germline CDR1 and CDR2: SEHNR and FQNEAQ (reference sequence). The CDR3 contains 11 residues. V was shortened by 6 bases and J by 8 bases, with 8 bases between the two germline ends. CDR3 region: CASSTGDEQFF. CDR3 DNA sequence: TGTGCCAGCAGTACCGGGGATGAGCAGTTCTTC.

The rearrangement links TRBV6-5 to TRBJ1-6; possibly TRBD1 for D (6 bases). The CDR3 has 14 amino acids. Germline CDR1 MNHEY, CDR2 SVGAGI. V lost 5 bases and J lost 9, with 14 bases in between. In DNA, the CDR3 is TGTGCCAGCAGTCCTCGGGGGGGGGCTTCACCCCTCCACTTT. Translating it yields CASSPRGGASPLHF.

The chain employs TRBV5-1 and TRBJ2-7, with 9 bases matching TRBD2. Trimming cost V 5 bases and J 6 bases; bases outside gene matches: 18. The CDR3 is made up of 17 amino acids. Germline V gene lookup returns CDR1 SGHRS and CDR2 YFSETQ. DNA for the CDR3: TGCGCCAGCAGTAATGCCTTTGCGGGGGGGCCCAATGTCGAGCAGTACTTC. This translates into CASSNAFAGGPNVEQYF.

The CDR3 DNA follows: TGTGCCAGCAGGCCGGACAGGGGGGGGTATGGCTACACCTTC. Its protein product is CASRPDRGGYGYTF. The genes are TRBV7-9 and TRBJ1-2, with TRBD1 matching over 10 bases. Germline assignment: CDR1 SEHNR and CDR2 FQNEAQ (reference sequence). V was pared by 6 bases and J by 5 bases, with 6 bases of the junction left unmatched. This CDR3 is built from 14 residues.

V is TRBV19 and J is TRBJ1-2, with D maybe TRBD1 (6 bases). With 7 bases removed from V and 4 bases from J, the gap between germline ends came to 16 bases. The V gene's germline CDR1 is LNHDA and CDR2 SQIVND (reference sequence). CDR3 length: 14 amino acids. CDR3 amino acids: CASIDEQGPYGYTF. The DNA of the CDR3 is TGTGCCAGTATTGATGAACAGGGACCCTATGGCTACACCTTC.

The V and J genes are TRBV5-4 and TRBJ2-1; 16 nucleotides match TRBD2. The V and J ends lost 3 bases and 1 base, in that order; junction bases with no gene match: 7. CDR3 length: 19 residues. Looked up from germline, CDR1 is SGHNT and CDR2 is YYREEE (reference sequence). The CDR3 loop reads CASSSPGLAGGRSYNEQFF. DNA for the CDR3: TGTGCCAGCAGCTCACCGGGACTAGCGGGGGGGCGTTCCTACAATGAGCAGTTCTTC.

The chain combines TRBV18 with TRBJ2-6, with 10 bases identical to TRBD1. The CDR3 length is 15 residues. Germline V CDR1 and CDR2: KGHSH, LQKENI. The trim removed 5 bases at V and 2 bases at J, leaving 0 bases unmatched. CDR3 nucleotides: TGTGCCAGCTCAGGACAGGGGGCTGGGGCCAACGTCCTGACTTTC. Its protein product is CASSGQGAGANVLTF.

This sequence joins TRBV5-1 and TRBJ2-5; 8 bases align to TRBD1. The assigned J gene may be wrong: the sequence end matches TRBJ2-7 better. This CDR3 region has 15 residues. In germline, CDR1 is SGHRS, CDR2 YFSETQ. Here the CDR3 DNA reads TGCGCCAGCAGCTTGGAGAGGACAGGGTCCAACGAGCAGTACTTC. It codes for CASSLERTGSNEQYF.

A few counts support this clone. The CDR3 DNA reads TGTGCCAGCAGAGGGACAGTTCCCACAGATACGCAGTATTTT. Its translation is CASRGTVPTDTQYF. The V and J genes are TRBV6-5 and TRBJ2-3, with TRBD1 matching over 7 bases. This CDR3 has 14 residues. The junction had 5 bases not matched to a gene; V was cut back by 6 bases and J by 2 bases. Germline CDR1 reads MNHEY; CDR2 reads SVGAGI.

The rearrangement uses TRBV19 and TRBJ1-1, with D perhaps matching TRBD1 (5 bases). The CDR3 contains 13 residues. Trimming cost V 0 bases and J 11 bases, with 13 bases left between them. Looked up from germline, CDR1 is LNHDA and CDR2 is SQIVND (reference sequence). The CDR3 region is CASSIDLEGMAFF. The CDR3 coding sequence is TGTGCCAGTAGTATAGATCTGGAGGGGATGGCTTTCTTT.

The CDR3 DNA reads as TGTGCCAGCAGCGCAGACAGGGGTTCTAATGAAAAACTGTTTTTT. The encoded protein is CASSADRGSNEKLFF. The J gene is TRBJ1-4, the V gene TRBV7-8, with TRBD1 matching 8 bases. There are 15 residues in the CDR3. V dropped 5 bases and J dropped 3; count of bases not matched to a gene: 5. CDR1 and CDR2 from the germline V gene are SGHVS and FQNEAQ.

This chain connects TRBV30 to TRBJ1-1; 8 bases fit TRBD1. J lost 1 base, V lost 1 base, and 8 bases had no gene match. Germline CDR1 reads GTSNPN; CDR2 reads SVGIG (reference sequence). The length of the CDR3 is 16 residues. The CDR3 reads CAWSGGQGGQNTEAFF. The CDR3 DNA reads as TGTGCCTGGAGTGGCGGACAGGGTGGACAGAACACTGAAGCTTTCTTT.